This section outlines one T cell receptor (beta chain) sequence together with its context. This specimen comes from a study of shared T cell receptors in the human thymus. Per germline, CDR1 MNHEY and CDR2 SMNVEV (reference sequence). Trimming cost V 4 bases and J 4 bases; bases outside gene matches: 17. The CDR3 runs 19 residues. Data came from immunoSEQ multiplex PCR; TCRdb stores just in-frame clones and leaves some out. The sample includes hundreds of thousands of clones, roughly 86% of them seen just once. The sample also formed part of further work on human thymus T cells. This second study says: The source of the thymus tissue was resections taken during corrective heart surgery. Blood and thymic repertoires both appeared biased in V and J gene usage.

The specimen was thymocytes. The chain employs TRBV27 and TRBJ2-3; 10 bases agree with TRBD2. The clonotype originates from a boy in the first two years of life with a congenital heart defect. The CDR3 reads CASSYPTPKRGGLSDTQYF. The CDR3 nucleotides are TGTGCCAGCAGTTATCCTACGCCTAAGCGGGGGGGCCTCTCAGATACGCAGTATTTT.